The clone carrying this T cell receptor beta chain showed up many times. This sample is drawn from a study of regulatory T cells in long-lasting Graves disease. Time point: newly diagnosed GD, antithyroid drugs for less than 3 months. PBMC RNA was the source of the TCR library. The authors built TCR beta libraries using iRepertoire HTBI primers and Arm-PCR of CDR3 regions. A single record per CDR3 protein comes from TCRdb applying MiXCR to the multiplex PCR reads. The data contain 420,000 or so distinct CDR3 sequences, approximately 16% of them seen just once; the ten biggest clones take up 20% to 25%. Germline CDR1 reads MNHEY; CDR2 reads SMNVEV (reference sequence). The CDR3 has 15 amino acids. After removal of 2 bases from V and 9 bases from J, the junction contained 9 bases not matched to a gene. This same sample was also part of a study on T cells in Graves' hyperthyroidism and ophthalmopathy. That investigation notes: Initially, a first-round RT-PCR of the TCR CDR3 employed the HTBI primer set.

This receptor was identified in a woman in her late teens or twenties with Graves disease. The chain couples TRBV27 to TRBJ2-1, with 8 bases lining up with TRBD2. The starting material was peripheral blood mononuclear cells (PBMCs), obtained at new diagnosis, from a patient treated with antithyroid drugs. The CDR3 loop reads CASSLTREGQSEQFF. CDR3 DNA sequence: TGTGCCAGCAGTTTAACACGGGAGGGCCAATCTGAGCAGTTCTTC.